The 27 T cell receptor beta chains below were found in one sample sequenced in a study of blood T cell repertoires in COVID-19. Only in-frame clones appear in the TCRdb table, and some are missing; sequencing was by immunoSEQ multiplex PCR. The sample consists of some 140,000 clones, 70% to 85% of them appearing once. The sample comprised peripheral blood. The receptors originated from a man aged 55 to 70 with COVID-19, enrolled during active disease.

V gene TRBV6-5 combines with J gene TRBJ1-6; TRBD1 is a possible D gene (6 bases). Germline V lookup: CDR1 MNHEY, CDR2 SVGAGI. Trimming took 6 bases from V and 8 from J, leaving 11 bases between them. This CDR3 is 13 amino acids long. The CDR3 nucleotides read TGTGCCAGCAGACTGGACAGCTATTCACCCCTCCACTTT. Its protein is CASRLDSYSPLHF.

The rearrangement links TRBV7-2 to TRBJ2-7; 8 positions agree with TRBD1. V trimming: 3 bases; J trimming: 5 bases; junction bases outside the gene matches: 3. The CDR3 length is 13 residues. The germline CDR1 and CDR2 sequences are SGHTA and FQGNSA. The CDR3 loop is CASSLGTGDEQYF. DNA of the CDR3: TGTGCCAGCAGCTTGGGGACAGGTGACGAGCAGTACTTC. Based on the CDR3 plus reference TRBV7-2 and TRBJ2-7, the full variable domain is GAGVSQSPSNKVTEKGKDVELRCDPISGHTALYWYRQSLGQGLEFLIYFQGNSAPDKSGLPSDRFSAERTGGSVSTLTIQRTQQEDSAVYLCASSLGTGDEQYFGPGTRLTVT.

The V and J genes are TRBV11-3 and TRBJ2-3, with a weak D call TRBD1 (5 bases). Between the trimmed V and J ends, which lost 2 bases and 2 bases, there was a span of 11 bases. This CDR3 is built from 15 residues. Germline V gene lookup returns CDR1 SGHNT and CDR2 YENEEA. CDR3: CASSLKGALTDTQYF. DNA of the CDR3: TGTGCCAGCAGCTTAAAAGGGGCCCTCACAGATACGCAGTATTTT.

The chain employs TRBV24-1 and TRBJ1-4; D is possibly TRBD1 (6 bases). The germline CDR1 and CDR2 sequences are KGHDR and SFDVKD. V lost 3 bases and J lost 8, with 21 bases in between. The CDR3 runs to 17 residues. CDR3 in amino acids: CATSDIGSGRGGEKLFF. CDR3 nucleotides: TGTGCCACCAGTGATATCGGATCGGGCAGGGGTGGCGAAAAACTGTTTTTT.

This chain connects TRBV4-3 to TRBJ1-2; 11 nucleotides match TRBD1. CDR1 and CDR2 from the germline V gene are LGHNA and YSLEER. J lost 2 bases, V lost 1 base, and 3 bases had no gene match. The CDR3 sequence is 16 residues long. The CDR3 coding sequence is TGCGCCAGCAGCCAAGGGACAGGGGGCGTGAACTATGGCTACACCTTC. Its translation: CASSQGTGGVNYGYTF.

This clone was seen only once. The chain joins TRBV19 to TRBJ2-3; D ambiguous. Germline loops: CDR1 LNHDA, CDR2 SQIVND (reference sequence). Between the trimmed V and J ends, which lost 1 base and 6 bases, there was a span of 8 bases. The CDR3 spans 13 residues. The CDR3 loop reads CASSIGRADTQYF. The CDR3 DNA follows: TGTGCCAGTAGTATAGGCCGAGCTGATACGCAGTATTTT. The full variable domain, in which reference TRBV19 and TRBJ2-3 provide the parts outside the CDR3, is DGGITQSPKYLFRKEGQNVTLSCEQNLNHDAMYWYRQDPGQGLRLIYYSQIVNDFQKGDIAEGYSVSREKKESFPLTVTSAQKNPTAFYLCASSIGRADTQYFGPGTRLTVL.

The chain is built from TRBV7-9 and TRBJ2-3; 11 bases map to TRBD2. The V segment lost 1 base and the J segment 6 bases; nucleotides outside the gene matches: 3. This CDR3 has 15 amino acids. The germline CDR1 and CDR2 sequences are SEHNR and FQNEAQ (reference sequence). Written as DNA, the CDR3 is TGTGCCAGCAGCTTAGTAGCGGGGGGGCCGGATACGCAGTATTTT. Its protein product is CASSLVAGGPDTQYF.

The chain combines TRBV6-1 with TRBJ1-5; D not resolved. The CDR3 is 12 residues long. V gave up 6 bases and J gave up 5 bases, with 8 bases separating them. The germline V gene encodes CDR1 MNHNS and CDR2 SASEGT. CDR3 sequence: CASRYGDQPQHF. Written as DNA, the CDR3 is TGTGCCAGCAGGTACGGGGATCAGCCCCAGCATTTT.

The chain carries TRBV28 and TRBJ2-7; D is possibly TRBD1 (5 bases). Trimming removed 2 bases from V and 6 bases from J, with 14 bases in between. Germline CDR1 and CDR2: MDHEN and SYDVKM. This CDR3 contains 14 residues. Here the CDR3 reads CASSLLPGLSEQYF. The DNA for the CDR3 is TGTGCCAGCAGTTTACTGCCAGGGCTTAGCGAGCAGTACTTC.

This CDR3 is CASSLSKGATDTQYF. The CDR3, as DNA: TGTGCCAGCAGCTTAAGTAAGGGGGCGACTGATACGCAGTATTTT. J is TRBJ2-3 and V is TRBV7-2, with 7 bases fitting TRBD1. The CDR3 is 15 amino acids. Trimming cost V 2 bases and J 6 bases; bases outside gene matches: 8. The germline V gene encodes CDR1 SGHTA and CDR2 FQGNSA. Variable domain in full (rest from reference TRBV7-2 and TRBJ2-3): GAGVSQSPSNKVTEKGKDVELRCDPISGHTALYWYRQSLGQGLEFLIYFQGNSAPDKSGLPSDRFSAERTGGSVSTLTIQRTQQEDSAVYLCASSLSKGATDTQYFGPGTRLTVL.

V is TRBV19 and J is TRBJ1-5; a possible D gene is TRBD1 (5 bases). CDR3 size: 15 residues. In germline, CDR1 is LNHDA, CDR2 SQIVND (reference sequence). V dropped 7 bases and J dropped 0 bases, with 13 bases sitting between them. CDR3 DNA sequence: TGTGCCAGTAAGCCCCAGGGCAATAGCAATCAGCCCCAGCATTTT. Its protein is CASKPQGNSNQPQHF.

The V and J genes are TRBV11-3 and TRBJ1-1, with TRBD1 as a possible D gene (5 bases). The V end lost 5 bases, the J end lost 8 bases, and 18 bases lay between the germline ends. Germline V gene lookup returns CDR1 SGHNT and CDR2 YENEEA. CDR3 length: 14 amino acids. In nucleotides, the CDR3 is TGTGCCAGCAGCCCAACCGGGGGTTCATCCGAAGCTTTCTTT. As protein: CASSPTGGSSEAFF.

This chain connects TRBV4-3 to TRBJ2-7; TRBD1 aligns across 7 bases. Germline CDR1 and CDR2: LGHNA and YSLEER. The CDR3 contains 15 residues. V lost 1 base, J lost 1 base, and 4 bases stayed unmatched. The CDR3 DNA sequence: TGCGCCAGCAGCCAAGTACAGGGGAGATCCTACGAGCAGTACTTC. Residues: CASSQVQGRSYEQYF.

This chain joins TRBV6-5 and TRBJ1-5; unclear D gene. CDR3 length equals 13 residues. Germline V CDR1 and CDR2: MNHEY, SVGAGI. V was pared by 6 bases and J by 0 bases, with 6 bases between. The CDR3 coding sequence is TGTGCCAGCAGGCGGAATAGCAATCAGCCCCAGCATTTT. Translating gives CASRRNSNQPQHF.

The V and J genes are TRBV18 and TRBJ2-3; D gene ambiguous. CDR1 and CDR2 (germline): KGHSH, LQKENI. V was cut by 0 bases and J by 3 bases, with 7 bases left in between. The CDR3 length is 14 residues. The CDR3 nucleotides read TGTGCCAGCTCACCACCTCTATTTACAGATACGCAGTATTTT. It encodes CASSPPLFTDTQYF. The whole variable domain, filled in from reference TRBV18 and TRBJ2-3, reads NAGVMQNPRHLVRRRGQEARLRCSPMKGHSHVYWYRQLPEEGLKFMVYLQKENIIDESGMPKERFSAEFPKEGPSILRIQQVVRGDSAAYFCASSPPLFTDTQYFGPGTRLTVL.

This clone was picked up a small number of times. The chain links TRBV27 to TRBJ2-2; D is perhaps TRBD1 (5 bases). The V end lost 5 bases, the J end lost 6 bases, and 22 bases lay between the germline ends. Germline values: CDR1 MNHEY, CDR2 SMNVEV (reference sequence). The CDR3 is 17 residues long. The CDR3 protein is CASSLTPMAGQSGELFF. CDR3 sequence (DNA): TGTGCCAGCAGTCTAACCCCCATGGCAGGGCAATCCGGGGAGCTGTTTTTT.

CDR3 region: CASSQDHSGSRAFF. CDR3 coding DNA: TGTGCCAGCAGCCAAGACCATTCCGGGAGTAGGGCTTTCTTT. V usage is TRBV3-1 (or the pseudogene TRBV3-2) and J usage is TRBJ1-1; D unclear. Trimming removed 0 bases from V and 11 bases from J, with 16 bases in between. Germline lookup yields CDR1 LGHDT and CDR2 YNNKEL (reference sequence). The length of the CDR3 is 14 residues.

This clone was found once. The chain joins TRBV4-2 to TRBJ2-3, with TRBD2 matching over 8 bases. This CDR3 has 18 amino acids. V trimming: 0 bases; J trimming: 1 base; junction bases outside the gene matches: 9. Germline V gives CDR1 LGHNA, CDR2 YNFKEQ. The CDR3 is CASSQDLSAGGGTDTQYF. Written as DNA, the CDR3 is TGTGCCAGCAGCCAAGATCTTTCGGCGGGAGGTGGCACAGATACGCAGTATTTT.

This chain joins TRBV6-2 or TRBV6-3 and TRBJ2-1, with 8 bases identical to TRBD2. The CDR3 is 15 amino acids. Germline V gene lookup returns CDR1 MNHEY and CDR2 SVGEGT. The ends lost 5 bases at V and 10 bases at J; junction bases unmatched: 13. The CDR3 sequence: CASSRGGSGSNEQFF. The DNA for the CDR3 is TGTGCCAGCAGTCGGGGGGGGAGCGGTTCAAACGAGCAGTTCTTC.

This chain connects TRBV19 to TRBJ2-3; tentative D call: TRBD1 (6 bases). Germline V gene data show CDR1 as LNHDA and CDR2 as SQIVND (reference sequence). This CDR3 contains 14 residues. Trimming took off 3 bases at V and 2 bases at J, with 9 bases between the two ends. The CDR3 DNA follows: TGTGCCAGTAGTATCGGACAGAACACAGATACGCAGTATTTT. It specifies CASSIGQNTDTQYF.

This clone was counted a few times. The V gene is TRBV7-2, the J gene TRBJ1-2, with D possibly matching TRBD1 (5 bases). Trimming took off 3 bases at V and 13 bases at J, with 15 bases between the two ends. CDR3 length: 12 amino acids. Germline values: CDR1 SGHTA, CDR2 FQGNSA. The CDR3 here is CASSLSRDFSTF. The CDR3 DNA sequence: TGTGCCAGCAGCTTGTCCCGGGACTTTAGCACCTTC.

The CDR3 coding sequence is TGTGCCAGCAGCCAAGATACCGCCAGGGTGATCCGAGCTTTCTTT. Translated: CASSQDTARVIRAFF. The V call is TRBV3-1 (or the pseudogene TRBV3-2), the J call TRBJ1-1, with D tentatively TRBD1 (5 bases). The CDR3 has 15 amino acids. Trimming shortened V by 0 bases and J by 10 bases, and 18 bases separated the two germline ends. Per the germline V gene, CDR1 is LGHDT and CDR2 is YNNKEL (reference sequence).

V and J are TRBV6-5 and TRBJ2-3; no definite D call. Germline-derived CDR1 and CDR2 are MNHEY and SVGAGI. This CDR3 is 16 amino acids long. Deletions cut 0 bases from V and 2 bases from J, with 12 bases between. The CDR3 here is CASSYSKRSTTDTQYF. The CDR3 DNA reads as TGTGCCAGCAGTTACTCGAAACGGTCCACCACAGATACGCAGTATTTT.

This sequence joins TRBV5-1 and TRBJ2-3; D remains unclear. Germline V lookup: CDR1 SGHRS, CDR2 YFSETQ. The CDR3 sequence is 14 residues long. The V end was cut by 0 bases, the J end by 2 bases, with 7 bases between. The CDR3 sequence: CASSLVSNTDTQYF. DNA of the CDR3: TGCGCCAGCAGCTTGGTTTCTAACACAGATACGCAGTATTTT.

This chain links TRBV30 with TRBJ1-1; D remains unclear. CDR1 is GTSNPN, CDR2 SVGIG, per germline (reference sequence). V was pared by 0 bases and J by 2 bases, with 10 bases between. There are 14 residues in the CDR3. The CDR3 is CAWSVASENTEAFF. The DNA for the CDR3 is TGTGCCTGGAGTGTAGCCAGCGAAAACACTGAAGCTTTCTTT.

The chain is built from TRBV18 and TRBJ2-3, with D tentatively TRBD2 (6 bases). CDR1 is KGHSH, CDR2 LQKENI, per germline. The ends were cut back, 3 bases at V and 6 bases at J, with 10 bases in the middle. The length of the CDR3 is 13 residues. The CDR3 region is CASSPTTSDTQYF. The DNA of the CDR3 is TGTGCCAGCTCACCGACGACTAGTGATACGCAGTATTTT.

In this sample, this clone turned up once. The chain couples TRBV3-1 (or the pseudogene TRBV3-2) to TRBJ1-5; no clear D gene. CDR1 is LGHDT, CDR2 YNNKEL, per germline (reference sequence). V shed 0 bases and J shed 4 bases, with 7 bases lying between them. The CDR3 totals 14 residues. Here the CDR3 reads CASSQDGRNQPQHF. The CDR3 DNA sequence: TGTGCCAGCAGCCAAGACGGGAGGAATCAGCCCCAGCATTTT.